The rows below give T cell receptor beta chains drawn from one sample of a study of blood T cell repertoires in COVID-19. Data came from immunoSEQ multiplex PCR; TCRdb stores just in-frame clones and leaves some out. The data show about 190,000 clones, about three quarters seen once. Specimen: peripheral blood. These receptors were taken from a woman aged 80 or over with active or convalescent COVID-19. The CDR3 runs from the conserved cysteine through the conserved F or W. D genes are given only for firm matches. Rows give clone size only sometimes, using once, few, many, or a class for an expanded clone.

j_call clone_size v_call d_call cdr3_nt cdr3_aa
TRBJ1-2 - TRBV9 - TGTGCCAGCAGCGCCCACCCTCAGGCGGGAAACTATGGCTACACCTTC CASSAHPQAGNYGYTF
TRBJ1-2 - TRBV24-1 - TGTGCCACCAGTGAAAAGGGGTTGCGAGGCTACACCTTC CATSEKGLRGYTF
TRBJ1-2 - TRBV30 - TGTGCCTGGAGTGTACGGGAGGGATCCGGCTACACCTTC CAWSVREGSGYTF
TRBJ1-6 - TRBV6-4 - TGTGCCAGCAGTGTGGCAGGGAATAATTCACCCCTCCACTTT CASSVAGNNSPLHF
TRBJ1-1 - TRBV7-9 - TGTGCCAGCAGCTTCCGGGTCAACACTGAAGCTTTCTTT CASSFRVNTEAFF
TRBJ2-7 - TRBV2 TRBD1 TGTGCCAGCAAACAGGGGTCCTACTCCTACGAGCAGTACTTC CASKQGSYSYEQYF
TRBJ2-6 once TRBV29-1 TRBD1 TGCAGCGTTTGGACGGGACAGGGGGCGCAAGGGGCCAACGTCCTGACTTTC CSVWTGQGAQGANVLTF
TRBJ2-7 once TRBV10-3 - TGTGCCATCAGTGAGTCGGTGGAGGGGGCATACGAGCAGTACTTC CAISESVEGAYEQYF
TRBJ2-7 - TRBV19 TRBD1 TGTGCCAGTAGTTCTAGACAGGGGTCTTACGCGCAGTACTTC CASSSRQGSYAQYF
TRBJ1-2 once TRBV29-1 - TGCAGCGCCAACCAGGGGCCTGGCTACACCTTC CSANQGPGYTF
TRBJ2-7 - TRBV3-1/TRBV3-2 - TGTGCCAGCAGCCAATTGAGGGGGAGGGTCCACGAGCAGTACTTC CASSQLRGRVHEQYF